This entry lists 18 T cell receptor beta chains sequenced from one sample in a study of beta chain features in type 1 diabetes. The study reverse transcribed the entire isolated RNA, so it sequenced expressed TCRB transcripts. Sequencing used immunoSEQ multiplex PCR; TCRdb keeps in-frame clones, though not all of them. The sample yields hundreds of thousands of clones, 9.6% seen once. What was sequenced was naive CD4+ T cells from blood. The receptor set was obtained from a young woman in good health.

In this sample, this clone turned up a few times. The rearrangement joins TRBV5-4 to TRBJ2-2, with D possibly TRBD2 on 5 matching bases. The CDR3 sequence is 16 residues long. V was cut by 0 bases and J by 1 base, with 10 bases left in between. Per the germline V gene, CDR1 is SGHNT and CDR2 is YYREEE (reference sequence). CDR3 coding DNA: TGTGCCAGCAGCTTGGATGCAGCGGTGAACACCGGGGAGCTGTTTTTT. It codes for CASSLDAAVNTGELFF.

This clone was seen only a few times. V and J are TRBV30 and TRBJ2-4; 8 bases are a match to TRBD1. CDR3 size: 12 residues. Germline trimming cut 6 bases from V and 9 bases from J; bases unmatched to any gene: 7. Germline values: CDR1 GTSNPN, CDR2 SVGIG (reference sequence). The CDR3, as DNA: TGTGCCTGTGCGACAGGGGCGGGCATTCAGTACTTC. Translating gives CACATGAGIQYF.

This clone has a handful of counts. The V call is TRBV5-1, the J call TRBJ2-3, with D hard to call. V lost 0 bases, J lost 2 bases, and 4 bases lay in between. The CDR3 spans 13 residues. CDR1 and CDR2 from the germline V gene are SGHRS and YFSETQ. CDR3 sequence reads: CASSLDFTDTQYF. CDR3 nucleotides: TGCGCCAGCAGCTTGGACTTCACAGATACGCAGTATTTT.

This clone was picked up a small number of times. The chain couples TRBV19 to TRBJ1-5; D ambiguous. CDR1 LNHDA and CDR2 SQIVND come from the germline V gene (reference sequence). Trimming cost V 7 bases and J 4 bases, with 14 bases left between them. This CDR3 contains 14 residues. This CDR3 is CASTTRLGNQPQHF. For the CDR3, the DNA is TGTGCCAGTACCACCCGACTCGGAAATCAGCCCCAGCATTTT. Supplemented by reference TRBV19 and TRBJ1-5, the full variable domain reads DGGITQSPKYLFRKEGQNVTLSCEQNLNHDAMYWYRQDPGQGLRLIYYSQIVNDFQKGDIAEGYSVSREKKESFPLTVTSAQKNPTAFYLCASTTRLGNQPQHFGDGTRLSIL.

The chain couples TRBV2 to TRBJ2-1; tentative D call: TRBD2 (6 bases). The V end was cut by 0 bases, the J end by 10 bases, with 16 bases between. CDR1 and CDR2 from the germline V gene are SNHLY and FYNNEI. The length of the CDR3 is 15 residues. The CDR3 loop reads CASSEAQPGSPEQFF. CDR3 nucleotides: TGTGCCAGCAGTGAAGCCCAACCCGGGAGCCCGGAGCAGTTCTTC.

This chain joins TRBV4-2 and TRBJ2-5; no definite D call. Germline CDR1 is LGHNA and CDR2 is YNFKEQ. V gave up 3 bases and J gave up 5 bases, with 16 bases separating them. The CDR3 length is 15 residues. DNA for the CDR3: TGTGCCAGCAGCCAGCACCAGAGGATTTTGGAGACCCAGTACTTC. This encodes CASSQHQRILETQYF.

The chain links TRBV7-9 to TRBJ2-3, with D unresolved. V lost 5 bases and J lost 0, with 18 bases in between. Germline-derived CDR1 and CDR2 are SEHNR and FQNEAQ (reference sequence). The CDR3 loop spans 17 amino acids. The CDR3 DNA reads as TGTGCCAGCAGCGGTGTCCAACGGTTCGGTAGCACAGATACGCAGTATTTT. Translation: CASSGVQRFGSTDTQYF.

There are many counts of this clone. The rearrangement uses TRBV7-9 and TRBJ1-4; 9 positions agree with TRBD1. J lost 5 bases, V lost 7 bases, and 5 bases had no gene match. The CDR3 covers 14 residues. Germline CDR1 SEHNR, CDR2 FQNEAQ (reference sequence). Here the CDR3 reads CASTSGTGNEKLFF. In DNA form, the CDR3 reads TGTGCCAGCACCTCCGGGACAGGGAATGAAAAACTGTTTTTT.

This clone was detected only a few times. V gene TRBV19 combines with J gene TRBJ2-1; 13 nucleotides match TRBD2. The CDR3 totals 19 residues. Unmatched junction bases numbered 16, after V lost 3 bases and J lost 8 bases. The V gene's germline CDR1 is LNHDA and CDR2 SQIVND (reference sequence). The CDR3 nucleotides read TGTGCCAGTAGTATTCAAGGACTAGCGGGAGCCATAGAGAAGGATGAGCAGTTCTTC. Translated, it gives CASSIQGLAGAIEKDEQFF. The full variable domain, with the rest looked up from reference TRBV19 and TRBJ2-1, is DGGITQSPKYLFRKEGQNVTLSCEQNLNHDAMYWYRQDPGQGLRLIYYSQIVNDFQKGDIAEGYSVSREKKESFPLTVTSAQKNPTAFYLCASSIQGLAGAIEKDEQFFGPGTRLTVL.

This clone appeared a few times. This chain links TRBV18 with TRBJ2-6; tentative D call: TRBD1 (6 bases). Trimming cost V 2 bases and J 0 bases, with 8 bases left between them. This CDR3 is built from 16 residues. Germline assignment: CDR1 KGHSH and CDR2 LQKENI. In DNA form, the CDR3 reads TGTGCCAGCTCACCATCAGGGGTCTCTGGGGCCAACGTCCTGACTTTC. It yields the protein CASSPSGVSGANVLTF.

In regard to this clone: This sample includes further DNA sequences coding for the same CDR3. The chain combines TRBV20-1 with TRBJ2-3; no clear D gene. The CDR3 is 11 residues long. Germline V lookup: CDR1 DFQATT, CDR2 SNEGSKA (reference sequence). Trimming pared 2 bases from V and 2 bases from J, leaving 2 bases between. The CDR3 region has the DNA TGCAGTGCTAGACTCACAGATACGCAGTATTTT. Amino acid sequence: CSARLTDTQYF.

This clone was seen only a few times. The chain combines TRBV27 with TRBJ1-1; no clear D gene. This CDR3 contains 16 residues. V lost 3 bases, J lost 3 bases, and 17 bases lay in between. The V gene's germline CDR1 is MNHEY and CDR2 SMNVEV (reference sequence). This CDR3 reads CASSFGFPVRDTEAFF. The CDR3 DNA follows: TGTGCCAGCAGTTTCGGATTCCCGGTCCGGGACACTGAAGCTTTCTTT.

This chain links TRBV9 with TRBJ2-5; D unresolved. CDR3 length equals 13 residues. V was cut by 0 bases and J by 1 base, with 4 bases left in between. CDR1 is SGDLS and CDR2 is YYNGEE in the germline V gene. The CDR3, as DNA: TGTGCCAGCAGCGTAGACAGCCAAGAGACCCAGTACTTC. As protein: CASSVDSQETQYF.

This clone was seen repeatedly, ten times or more. The J gene is TRBJ2-7, the V gene TRBV30; 7 positions agree with TRBD1. Germline V gene sequence: CDR1 GTSNPN, CDR2 SVGIG (reference sequence). The V gene end was trimmed by 5 bases and the J gene end by 5 bases; junction bases not matched to a gene: 3. CDR3 length: 11 residues. This CDR3 is CAWDRAHEQYF. Written as DNA, the CDR3 is TGTGCCTGGGACAGGGCCCACGAGCAGTACTTC.

This clone was counted a few times. This chain links TRBV9 with TRBJ1-1; no firm D call. The CDR3 runs to 13 residues. V was pared by 2 bases and J by 9 bases, with 14 bases between. Germline V gene lookup returns CDR1 SGDLS and CDR2 YYNGEE. The CDR3 DNA follows: TGTGCCAGCAGCGTCGGGGTATGGGATCAAGCTTTCTTT. Its translation is CASSVGVWDQAFF.

This clone was seen only a few times. V gene TRBV10-3 combines with J gene TRBJ2-7; TRBD1 matches 8 bases. The V gene end was trimmed by 5 bases and the J gene end by 9 bases; junction bases not matched to a gene: 6. Germline V gives CDR1 ENHRY, CDR2 SYGVKD. CDR3 size: 12 residues. CDR3: CAISLTGDGQYF. CDR3 DNA: TGTGCCATCAGTCTGACAGGGGATGGGCAGTACTTC.

A few counts support this clone. The rearrangement uses TRBV27 and TRBJ2-7, with 9 bases lining up with TRBD1. Germline lookup yields CDR1 MNHEY and CDR2 SMNVEV (reference sequence). V lost 2 bases and J lost 3; bases outside the gene matches: 5. The CDR3 totals 15 residues. The CDR3 sequence: CASSLRTGVFYEQYF. In nucleotides, the CDR3 is TGTGCCAGCAGTTTACGGACAGGGGTTTTCTACGAGCAGTACTTC.

The CDR3, as DNA: TGTGCCGGCCGGGACAGGGGGCGCGAGCAGTACTTC. Residues: CAGRDRGREQYF. The chain recombines TRBV6-1 with TRBJ2-7, with 12 bases fitting TRBD1. From germline, CDR1 is MNHNS and CDR2 SASEGT. Trimming at V came to 11 bases and at J to 6 bases, leaving 5 bases not matched to a gene. The CDR3 sequence is 12 residues long.